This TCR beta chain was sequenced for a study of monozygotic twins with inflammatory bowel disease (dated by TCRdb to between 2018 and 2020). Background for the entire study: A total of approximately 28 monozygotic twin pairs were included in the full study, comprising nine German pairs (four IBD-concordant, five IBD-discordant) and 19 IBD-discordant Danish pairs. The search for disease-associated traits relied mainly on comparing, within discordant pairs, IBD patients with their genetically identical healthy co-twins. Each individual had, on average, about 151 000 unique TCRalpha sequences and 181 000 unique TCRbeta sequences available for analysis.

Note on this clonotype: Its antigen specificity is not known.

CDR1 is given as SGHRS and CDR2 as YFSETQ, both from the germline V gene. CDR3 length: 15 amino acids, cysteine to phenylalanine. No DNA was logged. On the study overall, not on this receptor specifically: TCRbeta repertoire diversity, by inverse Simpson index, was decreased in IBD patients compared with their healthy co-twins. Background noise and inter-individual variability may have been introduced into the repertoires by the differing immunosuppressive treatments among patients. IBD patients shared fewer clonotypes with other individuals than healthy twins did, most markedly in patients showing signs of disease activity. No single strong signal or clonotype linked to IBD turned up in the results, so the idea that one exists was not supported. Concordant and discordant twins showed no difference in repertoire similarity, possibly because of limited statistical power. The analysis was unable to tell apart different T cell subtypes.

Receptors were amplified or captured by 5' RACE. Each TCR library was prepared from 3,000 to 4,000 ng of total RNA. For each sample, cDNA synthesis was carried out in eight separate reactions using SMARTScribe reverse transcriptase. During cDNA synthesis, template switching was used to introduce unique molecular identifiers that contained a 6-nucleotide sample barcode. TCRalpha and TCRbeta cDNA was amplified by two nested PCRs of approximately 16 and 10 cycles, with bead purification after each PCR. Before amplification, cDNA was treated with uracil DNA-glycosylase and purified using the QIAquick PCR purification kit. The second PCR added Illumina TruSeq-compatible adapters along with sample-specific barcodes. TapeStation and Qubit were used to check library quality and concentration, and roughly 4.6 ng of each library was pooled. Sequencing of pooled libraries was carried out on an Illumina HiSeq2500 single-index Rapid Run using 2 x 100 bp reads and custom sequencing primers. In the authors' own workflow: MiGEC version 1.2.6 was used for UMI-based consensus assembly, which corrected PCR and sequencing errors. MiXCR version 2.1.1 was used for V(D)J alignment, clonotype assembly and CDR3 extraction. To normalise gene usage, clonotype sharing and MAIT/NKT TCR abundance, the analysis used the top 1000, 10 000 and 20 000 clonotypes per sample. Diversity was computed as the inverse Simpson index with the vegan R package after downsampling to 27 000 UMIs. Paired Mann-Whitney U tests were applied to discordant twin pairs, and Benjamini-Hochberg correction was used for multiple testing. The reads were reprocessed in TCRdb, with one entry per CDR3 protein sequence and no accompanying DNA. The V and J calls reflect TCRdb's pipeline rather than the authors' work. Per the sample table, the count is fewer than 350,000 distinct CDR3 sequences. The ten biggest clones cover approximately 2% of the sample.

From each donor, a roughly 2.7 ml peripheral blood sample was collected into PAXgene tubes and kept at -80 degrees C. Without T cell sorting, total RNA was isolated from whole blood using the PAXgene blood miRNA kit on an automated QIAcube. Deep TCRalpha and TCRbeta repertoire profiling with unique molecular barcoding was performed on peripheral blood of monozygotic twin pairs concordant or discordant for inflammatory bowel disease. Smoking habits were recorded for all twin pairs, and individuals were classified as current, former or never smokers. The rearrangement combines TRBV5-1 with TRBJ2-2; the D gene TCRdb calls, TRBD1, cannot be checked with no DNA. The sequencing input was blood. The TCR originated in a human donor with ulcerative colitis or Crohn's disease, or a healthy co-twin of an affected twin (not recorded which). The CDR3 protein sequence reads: CASSLAVQGTGELFF.